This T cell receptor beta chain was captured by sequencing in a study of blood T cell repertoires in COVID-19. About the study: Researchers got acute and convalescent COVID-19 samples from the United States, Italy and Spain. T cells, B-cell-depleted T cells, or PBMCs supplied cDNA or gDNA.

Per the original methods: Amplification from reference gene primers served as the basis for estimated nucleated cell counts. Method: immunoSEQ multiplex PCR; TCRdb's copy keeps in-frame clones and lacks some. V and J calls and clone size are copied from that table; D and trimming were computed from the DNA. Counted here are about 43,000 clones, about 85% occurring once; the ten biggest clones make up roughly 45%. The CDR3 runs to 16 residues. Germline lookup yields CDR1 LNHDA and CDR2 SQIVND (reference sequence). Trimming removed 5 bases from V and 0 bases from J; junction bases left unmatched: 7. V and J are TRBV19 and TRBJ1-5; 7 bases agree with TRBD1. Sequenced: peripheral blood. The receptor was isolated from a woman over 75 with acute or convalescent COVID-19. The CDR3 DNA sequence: TGTGCCAGTAGTTCTACAGGGGCGTATAGCAATCAGCCCCAGCATTTT. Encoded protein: CASSSTGAYSNQPQHF.